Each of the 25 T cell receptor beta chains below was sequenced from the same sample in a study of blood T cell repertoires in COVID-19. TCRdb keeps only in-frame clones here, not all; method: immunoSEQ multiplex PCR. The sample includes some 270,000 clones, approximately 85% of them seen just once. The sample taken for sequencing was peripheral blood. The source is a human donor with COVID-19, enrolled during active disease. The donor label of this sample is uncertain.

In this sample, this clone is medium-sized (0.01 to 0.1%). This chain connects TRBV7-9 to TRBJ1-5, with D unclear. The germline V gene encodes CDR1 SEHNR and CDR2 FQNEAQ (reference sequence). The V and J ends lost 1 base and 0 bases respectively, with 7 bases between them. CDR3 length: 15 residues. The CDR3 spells CASSLVNISNQPQHF. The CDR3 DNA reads TGTGCCAGCAGCTTAGTGAACATTAGCAATCAGCCCCAGCATTTT.

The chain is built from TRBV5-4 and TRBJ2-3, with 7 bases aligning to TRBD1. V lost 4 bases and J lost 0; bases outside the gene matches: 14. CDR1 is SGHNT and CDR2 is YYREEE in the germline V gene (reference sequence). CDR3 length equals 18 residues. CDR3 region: CASSDPKRGQHSTDTQYF. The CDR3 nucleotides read TGTGCCAGCAGCGACCCGAAACGGGGACAGCATAGCACAGATACGCAGTATTTT.

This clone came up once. This chain's CDR3 is CASSWTSGQPYEQYF. The CDR3 bases are TGCGCCAGCAGCTGGACCTCGGGACAGCCCTACGAGCAGTACTTC. J is TRBJ2-7 and V is TRBV5-1; 7 bases agree with TRBD1. Trimming took 3 bases from V and 2 from J; bases not matched to a gene: 8. CDR1 and CDR2 from the germline V gene are SGHRS and YFSETQ. The CDR3 contains 15 residues.

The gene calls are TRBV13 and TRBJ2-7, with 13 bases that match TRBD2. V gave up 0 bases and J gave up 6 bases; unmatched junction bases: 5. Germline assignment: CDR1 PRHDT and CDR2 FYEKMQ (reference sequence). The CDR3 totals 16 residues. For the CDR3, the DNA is TGTGCCAGCAGCTTAGGAGGGGGACTAGCGGGAACCGAGCAGTACTTC. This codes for CASSLGGGLAGTEQYF.

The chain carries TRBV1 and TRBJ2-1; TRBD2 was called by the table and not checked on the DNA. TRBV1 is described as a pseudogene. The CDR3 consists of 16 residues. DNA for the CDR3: TGCACCAGCAGGCCGGGAGGACCAAGCTCCTACAATGAGCAGTTCTTC. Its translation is CTSRPGGPSSYNEQFF.

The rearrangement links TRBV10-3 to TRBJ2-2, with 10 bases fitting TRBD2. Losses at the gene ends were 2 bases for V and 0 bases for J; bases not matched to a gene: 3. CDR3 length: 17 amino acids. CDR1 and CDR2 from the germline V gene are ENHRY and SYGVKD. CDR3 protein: CAISENSGRTNTGELFF. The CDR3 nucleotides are TGTGCCATCAGTGAGAATAGCGGGAGGACGAACACCGGGGAGCTGTTTTTT.

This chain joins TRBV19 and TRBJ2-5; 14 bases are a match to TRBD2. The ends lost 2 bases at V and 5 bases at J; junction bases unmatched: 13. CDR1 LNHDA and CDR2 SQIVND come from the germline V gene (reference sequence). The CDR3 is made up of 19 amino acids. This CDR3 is CASSITGTSGSPRRETQYF. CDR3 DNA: TGTGCCAGTAGTATAACCGGGACTAGCGGGAGCCCCCGACGGGAGACCCAGTACTTC.

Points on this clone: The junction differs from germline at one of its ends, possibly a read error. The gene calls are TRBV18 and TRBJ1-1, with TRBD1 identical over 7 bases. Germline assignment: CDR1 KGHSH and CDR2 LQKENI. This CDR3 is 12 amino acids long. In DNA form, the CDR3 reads TGTGCCAGCTCACCACCGATGGAGGGGGCAATCTTT. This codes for CASSPPMEGAIF.

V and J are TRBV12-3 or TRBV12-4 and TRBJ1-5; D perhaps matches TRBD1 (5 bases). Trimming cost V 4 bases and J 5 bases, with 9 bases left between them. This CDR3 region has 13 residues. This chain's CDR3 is CASSYEGDQPQHF. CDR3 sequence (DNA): TGTGCCAGCAGTTATGAAGGGGATCAGCCCCAGCATTTT.

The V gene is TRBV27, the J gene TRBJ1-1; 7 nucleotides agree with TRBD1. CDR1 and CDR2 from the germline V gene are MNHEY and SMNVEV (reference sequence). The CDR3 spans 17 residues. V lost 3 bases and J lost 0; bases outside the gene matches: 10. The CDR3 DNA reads TGTGCCAGCAGTTTGACAATGCGAGGACAGGTGAACACTGAAGCTTTCTTT. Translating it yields CASSLTMRGQVNTEAFF.

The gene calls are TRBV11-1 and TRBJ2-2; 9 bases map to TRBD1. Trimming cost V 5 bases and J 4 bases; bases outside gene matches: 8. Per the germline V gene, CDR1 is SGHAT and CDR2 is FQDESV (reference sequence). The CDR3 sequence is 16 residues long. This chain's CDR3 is CASSPGDRAGTGELFF. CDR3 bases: TGTGCCAGCAGCCCTGGGGACAGGGCGGGCACCGGGGAGCTGTTTTTT.

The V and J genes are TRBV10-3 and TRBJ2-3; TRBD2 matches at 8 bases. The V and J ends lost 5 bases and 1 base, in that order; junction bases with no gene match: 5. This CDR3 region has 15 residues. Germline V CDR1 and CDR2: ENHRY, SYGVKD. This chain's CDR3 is CAISIQAGGTDTQYF. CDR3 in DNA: TGTGCCATCAGTATACAAGCGGGGGGCACAGATACGCAGTATTTT.

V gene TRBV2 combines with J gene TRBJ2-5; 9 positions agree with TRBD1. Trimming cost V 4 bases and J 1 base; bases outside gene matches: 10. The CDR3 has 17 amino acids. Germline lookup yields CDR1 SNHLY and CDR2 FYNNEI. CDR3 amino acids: CASSVRGTGSPQETQYF. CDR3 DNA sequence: TGTGCCAGCAGTGTGCGGGGGACAGGGAGTCCCCAAGAGACCCAGTACTTC.

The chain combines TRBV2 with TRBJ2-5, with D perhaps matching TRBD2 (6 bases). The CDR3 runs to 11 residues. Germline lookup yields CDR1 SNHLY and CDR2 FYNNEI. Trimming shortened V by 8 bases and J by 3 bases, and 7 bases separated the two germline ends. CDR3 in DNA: TGTGCCAGCTCGGGGGAAGAGACCCAGTACTTC. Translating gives CASSGEETQYF.

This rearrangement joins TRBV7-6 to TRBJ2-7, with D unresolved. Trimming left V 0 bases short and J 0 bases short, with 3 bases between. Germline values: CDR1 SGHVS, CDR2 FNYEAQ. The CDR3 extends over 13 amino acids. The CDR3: CASSLAGSYEQYF. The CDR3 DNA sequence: TGTGCCAGCAGCTTAGCCGGCTCCTACGAGCAGTACTTC.

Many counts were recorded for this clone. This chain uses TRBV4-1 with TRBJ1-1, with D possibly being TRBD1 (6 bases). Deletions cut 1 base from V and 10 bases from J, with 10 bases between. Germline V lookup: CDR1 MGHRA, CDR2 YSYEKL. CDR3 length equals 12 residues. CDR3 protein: CASSQVGGRAFF. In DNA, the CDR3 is TGCGCCAGCAGCCAAGTGGGGGGGCGAGCTTTCTTT.

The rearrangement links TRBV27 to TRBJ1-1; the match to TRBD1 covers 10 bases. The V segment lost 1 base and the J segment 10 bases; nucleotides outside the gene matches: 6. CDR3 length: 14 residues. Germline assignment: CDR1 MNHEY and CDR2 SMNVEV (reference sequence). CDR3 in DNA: TGTGCCAGCAGTTTATACGGGACAGGGGCGGGAGCTTTCTTT. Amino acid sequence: CASSLYGTGAGAFF.

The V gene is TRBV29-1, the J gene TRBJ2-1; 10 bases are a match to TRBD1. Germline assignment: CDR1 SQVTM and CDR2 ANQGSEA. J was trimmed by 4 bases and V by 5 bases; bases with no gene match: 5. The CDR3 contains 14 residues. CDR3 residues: CSVYGTGVYNEQFF. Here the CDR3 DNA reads TGCAGCGTTTATGGGACAGGGGTATACAATGAGCAGTTCTTC.

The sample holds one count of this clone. The CDR3 protein is CASSYFYSSTDTQYF. For the CDR3, the DNA is TGTGCCAGCAGCTACTTTTATTCCAGCACAGATACGCAGTATTTT. The V and J genes are TRBV11-2 and TRBJ2-3; D ambiguous. The CDR3 runs to 15 residues. CDR1 and CDR2 (germline): SGHAT, FQNNGV. The V gene lost 4 bases and the J gene lost 0 bases, with 11 bases spanning the gap.

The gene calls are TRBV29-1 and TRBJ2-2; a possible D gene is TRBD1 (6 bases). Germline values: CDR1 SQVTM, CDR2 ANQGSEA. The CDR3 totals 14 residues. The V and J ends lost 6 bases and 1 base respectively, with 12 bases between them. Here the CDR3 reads CSVGAGRNTGELFF. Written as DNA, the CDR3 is TGCAGCGTGGGGGCAGGGAGGAACACCGGGGAGCTGTTTTTT.

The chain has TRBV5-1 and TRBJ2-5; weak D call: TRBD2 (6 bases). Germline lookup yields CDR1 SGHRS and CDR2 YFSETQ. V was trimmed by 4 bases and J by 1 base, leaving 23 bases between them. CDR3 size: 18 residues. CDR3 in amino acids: CASSPRRLAGTFQETQYF. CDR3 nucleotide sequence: TGCGCCAGCAGCCCACGGAGGTTGGCGGGAACCTTCCAAGAGACCCAGTACTTC.

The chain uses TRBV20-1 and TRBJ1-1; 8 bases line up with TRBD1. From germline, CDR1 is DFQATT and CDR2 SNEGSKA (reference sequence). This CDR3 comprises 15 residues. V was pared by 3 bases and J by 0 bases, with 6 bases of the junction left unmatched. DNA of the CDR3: TGCAGTGCTAGTGGGACAGGCCGACTGAACACTGAAGCTTTCTTT. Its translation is CSASGTGRLNTEAFF.

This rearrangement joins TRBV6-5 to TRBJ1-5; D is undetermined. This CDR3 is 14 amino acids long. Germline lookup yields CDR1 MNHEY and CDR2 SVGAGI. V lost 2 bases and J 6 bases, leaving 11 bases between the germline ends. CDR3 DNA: TGTGCCAGCAGTTACCGGCGGGAAACTCAGCCCCAGCATTTT. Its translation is CASSYRRETQPQHF.

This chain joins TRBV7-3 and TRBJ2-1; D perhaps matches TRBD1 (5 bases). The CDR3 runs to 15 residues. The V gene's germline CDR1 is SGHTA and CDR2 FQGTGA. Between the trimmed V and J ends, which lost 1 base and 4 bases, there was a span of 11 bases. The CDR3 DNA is TGTGCCAGCAGCTTAAGAACAGGCGGTTACAATGAGCAGTTCTTC. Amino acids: CASSLRTGGYNEQFF.

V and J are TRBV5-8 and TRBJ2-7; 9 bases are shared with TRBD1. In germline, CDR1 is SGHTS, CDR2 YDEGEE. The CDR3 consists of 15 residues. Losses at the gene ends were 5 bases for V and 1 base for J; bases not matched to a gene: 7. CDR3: CASSYAGTGSYEQYF. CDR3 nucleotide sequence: TGTGCCAGCAGTTACGCCGGGACAGGGTCCTACGAGCAGTACTTC.